Following are 31 T cell receptor beta chains from one sample sequenced in a study of cytomegalovirus exposure and HLA in healthy donors. Primers: 60 Vbeta forward and 13 Jbeta reverse. TCRdb's table, derived via immunoSEQ multiplex PCR, lists solely in-frame clones and lacks some. This table has approximately 110,000 clones, around three quarters appearing once. Sequenced material: PBMCs. These receptors were taken from a human donor in good health.

This chain connects TRBV28 to TRBJ2-2; D is perhaps TRBD2 (7 bases). This CDR3 is 14 amino acids long. The germline CDR1 and CDR2 sequences are MDHEN and SYDVKM. The germline V and J ends were trimmed by 5 bases and 4 bases, with 11 bases remaining between them. In DNA form, the CDR3 reads TGTGCCAGCAGTCTCGGGGGGCTCACCGGGGAGCTGTTTTTT. It translates to CASSLGGLTGELFF.

The chain carries TRBV15 and TRBJ2-3; tentatively, D is TRBD2 (6 bases). V was clipped by 3 bases and J by 1 base, with 20 bases between them. Germline V gene sequence: CDR1 LNHNV, CDR2 YYDKDF (reference sequence). CDR3 length equals 18 residues. The CDR3: CATSRGGSPPVGTDTQYF. The CDR3 nucleotides read TGTGCCACCAGCAGGGGGGGATCTCCACCGGTGGGCACAGATACGCAGTATTTT.

This clone came up a few times. The chain links TRBV30 to TRBJ2-1; 7 bases align to TRBD2. V gave up 8 bases and J gave up 5 bases; unmatched junction bases: 9. The CDR3 runs 13 residues. Germline V gene lookup returns CDR1 GTSNPN and CDR2 SVGIG (reference sequence). CDR3 residues: CALEREGHNEQFF. The CDR3 nucleotides read TGTGCCCTAGAGAGGGAGGGGCACAATGAGCAGTTCTTC.

The chain combines TRBV28 with TRBJ1-1; 7 nucleotides line up with TRBD1. This CDR3 region has 14 residues. Germline loops: CDR1 MDHEN, CDR2 SYDVKM. V lost 5 bases and J lost 2; bases outside the gene matches: 5. Written as DNA, the CDR3 is TGTGCCAGCAGTCCCCGACAGGGAAACACTGAAGCTTTCTTT. As protein: CASSPRQGNTEAFF. Complete variable domain (other parts from reference TRBV28 and TRBJ1-1): DVKVTQSSRYLVKRTGEKVFLECVQDMDHENMFWYRQDPGLGLRLIYFSYDVKMKEKGDIPEGYSVSREKKERFSLILESASTNQTSMYLCASSPRQGNTEAFFGQGTRLTVV.

This sequence joins TRBV6-4 and TRBJ2-2; D perhaps matches TRBD2 (6 bases). Per germline, CDR1 MRHNA and CDR2 SNTAGT. The CDR3 is 17 residues long. Trimming took 0 bases from V and 3 from J, leaving 14 bases between them. The CDR3 protein is CASSDSIPGTHTGELFF. Written as DNA, the CDR3 is TGTGCCAGCAGTGACTCGATTCCCGGGACTCACACCGGGGAGCTGTTTTTT.

This chain joins TRBV7-8 and TRBJ2-7, with 7 bases fitting TRBD1. This CDR3 is 15 amino acids long. From germline, CDR1 is SGHVS and CDR2 FQNEAQ. J gave up 3 bases and V 2 bases, and 7 bases lay outside the gene matches. Written as DNA, the CDR3 is TGTGCCAGCAGCTTATTACGGGACAGCCTCTACGAGCAGTACTTC. It translates to CASSLLRDSLYEQYF.

The V call is TRBV5-1, the J call TRBJ1-1; 12 bases map to TRBD1. CDR1 is SGHRS and CDR2 is YFSETQ in the germline V gene. This CDR3 has 15 amino acids. The V segment lost 6 bases and the J segment 1 base; nucleotides outside the gene matches: 4. CDR3 sequence reads: CASKGQGASNTEAFF. The DNA of the CDR3 is TGCGCCAGCAAGGGACAGGGGGCTTCGAACACTGAAGCTTTCTTT.

V gene TRBV28 combines with J gene TRBJ1-2, with D unresolved. V dropped 7 bases and J dropped 3 bases, with 6 bases sitting between them. The CDR3 is 11 amino acids. The germline CDR1 and CDR2 sequences are MDHEN and SYDVKM. The CDR3 sequence: CASTTDYGYTF. CDR3 nucleotide sequence: TGTGCCAGCACTACAGACTATGGCTACACCTTC.

The rearrangement joins TRBV18 to TRBJ1-5; 8 bases map to TRBD1. CDR1 and CDR2 from the germline V gene are KGHSH and LQKENI. The CDR3 covers 14 residues. V gave up 4 bases and J gave up 5 bases; unmatched junction bases: 4. The CDR3 DNA sequence: TGTGCCAGCTCACAGACAGGGGCGGATCAGCCCCAGCATTTT. It translates to CASSQTGADQPQHF.

The rearrangement joins TRBV5-1 to TRBJ2-5, with a weak D call TRBD2 (6 bases). CDR1 and CDR2 (germline): SGHRS, YFSETQ. The CDR3 spans 13 residues. Trimming removed 4 bases at V and 2 bases at J, with 9 bases between. CDR3 loop: CASSDGGQETQYF. In nucleotides, the CDR3 is TGCGCCAGCAGCGACGGGGGACAAGAGACCCAGTACTTC.

This clone came up a few times. This sample includes further DNA sequences coding for the same CDR3. The chain has TRBV19 and TRBJ2-7; tentatively, D is TRBD1 (6 bases). Trimming took off 5 bases at V and 4 bases at J, with 18 bases between the two ends. The CDR3 consists of 15 residues. The germline gives CDR1 LNHDA, CDR2 SQIVND (reference sequence). The CDR3 sequence is CASSLSQGSSYEQYF. The CDR3 DNA follows: TGTGCCAGTAGTTTGTCCCAGGGGTCCTCTTACGAGCAGTACTTC.

This clone was detected once. The CDR3 coding sequence is TGTGCCAGCAGCATAACTACAGGGGGCCCGAACACCGGGGAGCTGTTTTTT. Its translation: CASSITTGGPNTGELFF. The gene calls are TRBV7-6 and TRBJ2-2; 9 bases agree with TRBD1. The CDR3 contains 17 residues. Germline V gene sequence: CDR1 SGHVS, CDR2 FNYEAQ. V shed 5 bases and J 0 bases; nucleotides not matched to a gene: 7.

V and J are TRBV5-1 and TRBJ2-5, with 8 bases fitting TRBD1. With the DNA end fitting TRBJ2-7 better, the J assignment may be wrong. Germline V gene sequence: CDR1 SGHRS, CDR2 YFSETQ. The CDR3 consists of 13 residues. This CDR3 reads CASSTDRGYEQYF. The CDR3 region has the DNA TGCGCCAGCAGCACCGACAGGGGCTACGAGCAGTACTTC.

V gene TRBV29-1 combines with J gene TRBJ1-1; D not certain. CDR3 length equals 11 residues. The V end was cut by 7 bases, the J end by 4 bases, with 10 bases between. CDR1 SQVTM and CDR2 ANQGSEA come from the germline V gene. The CDR3 here is CSGDRGTEAFF. CDR3 coding DNA: TGCAGCGGAGATCGGGGCACTGAAGCTTTCTTT.

V is TRBV11-3 and J is TRBJ2-7; 8 nucleotides align to TRBD1. The CDR3 length is 14 residues. V trimming: 1 base; J trimming: 7 bases; junction bases outside the gene matches: 6. CDR1 SGHNT and CDR2 YENEEA come from the germline V gene. The CDR3 coding sequence is TGTGCCAGCAGCTTAGGGCAGGGGGCGATAGAGCAGTACTTC. Translation gives CASSLGQGAIEQYF.

The chain couples TRBV28 to TRBJ2-5; 7 bases match TRBD2. The end of the DNA is better explained by TRBJ2-7, so the J call may be wrong. This CDR3 has 13 amino acids. Germline V gene lookup returns CDR1 MDHEN and CDR2 SYDVKM. CDR3 in DNA: TGTGCCAGCACCGCCGCGGGGGATTACGAGCAGTACTTC. Amino acid sequence: CASTAAGDYEQYF.

This chain's CDR3 is CSVQGFDEQFF. The CDR3 DNA is TGCAGCGTCCAGGGTTTCGATGAGCAGTTCTTC. This chain uses TRBV29-1 with TRBJ2-1; D may be TRBD1 (5 bases). The CDR3 length is 11 residues. Germline CDR1 reads SQVTM; CDR2 reads ANQGSEA. Deletions cut 6 bases from V and 8 bases from J, with 11 bases between.

The chain combines TRBV5-6 with TRBJ2-7; a possible D gene is TRBD1 (6 bases). Trimming took 3 bases from V and 2 from J, leaving 15 bases between them. This CDR3 has 15 amino acids. Germline loops: CDR1 SGHDT, CDR2 YYEEEE. In DNA form, the CDR3 reads TGTGCCAGCAGCTCGAGGACAGCTCCCGCCTACGAGCAGTACTTC. Translation gives CASSSRTAPAYEQYF.

This clone has a handful of counts. V and J are TRBV12-5 and TRBJ1-2, with TRBD1 matching over 7 bases. V lost 7 bases, J lost 8 bases, and 16 bases stayed unmatched. From germline, CDR1 is LGHNT and CDR2 FRNRAP. The CDR3 totals 15 residues. CDR3 region: CASVLRGRSRWGYTF. For the CDR3, the DNA is TGTGCTAGTGTCTTGAGGGGGCGGTCCAGGTGGGGCTACACCTTC.

This clone has a count of ten or more. The chain has TRBV15 and TRBJ2-1; 7 bases fit TRBD1. CDR1 and CDR2 (germline): LNHNV, YYDKDF (reference sequence). The V segment lost 1 base and the J segment 6 bases; nucleotides outside the gene matches: 0. The CDR3 covers 13 residues. The CDR3 region is CATSRGTGNEQFF. The CDR3 region has the DNA TGTGCCACCAGCAGAGGGACAGGCAATGAGCAGTTCTTC.

The chain uses TRBV7-8 and TRBJ2-7, with D possibly being TRBD1 (5 bases). The CDR3 spans 13 residues. Trimming left V 5 bases short and J 8 bases short, with 16 bases between. The germline V gene encodes CDR1 SGHVS and CDR2 FQNEAQ. The CDR3 here is CASSAGRQGQQYF. CDR3 DNA sequence: TGTGCCAGCAGCGCAGGCCGCCAGGGCCAGCAGTACTTC.

The CDR3 is CASSATQQHTIYF. The CDR3, as DNA: TGTGCCAGCAGCGCGACACAACAGCACACCATATATTTT. V usage is TRBV9 and J usage is TRBJ1-3; no reliable D call. The CDR3 covers 13 residues. The V and J ends lost 3 bases and 8 bases respectively, with 12 bases between them. Germline lookup yields CDR1 SGDLS and CDR2 YYNGEE.

The rearrangement uses TRBV18 and TRBJ2-7; D ambiguous. Germline-derived CDR1 and CDR2 are KGHSH and LQKENI. V gave up 4 bases and J gave up 7 bases, with 20 bases separating them. The CDR3 runs to 15 residues. CDR3: CASSLTEASPSEQYF. The CDR3 nucleotides are TGTGCCAGCTCACTTACTGAGGCGTCCCCCAGTGAGCAGTACTTC.

J is TRBJ2-3 and V is TRBV14; no clear D gene. The CDR3 consists of 16 residues. The V end was cut by 6 bases, the J end by 0 bases, with 16 bases between. The germline gives CDR1 SGHDN, CDR2 FVKESK. The CDR3 DNA is TGTGCCAGCAGTCTTTTTGGCGGTGCTAGCACAGATACGCAGTATTTT. This translates into CASSLFGGASTDTQYF.

This clone came up a few times. The genes are TRBV18 and TRBJ2-2; 8 nucleotides line up with TRBD2. After removal of 5 bases from V and 4 bases from J, the junction contained 6 bases not matched to a gene. Germline CDR1 is KGHSH and CDR2 is LQKENI. CDR3 length: 15 residues. The CDR3 nucleotides read TGTGCCAGCTCAACGAGCGGGAGAGGCACCGGGGAGCTGTTTTTT. Protein product: CASSTSGRGTGELFF.

The rearrangement uses TRBV28 and TRBJ1-1, with D unresolved. The CDR3 is 13 residues long. Germline V CDR1 and CDR2: MDHEN, SYDVKM. The V end was cut by 7 bases, the J end by 0 bases, with 9 bases between. In nucleotides, the CDR3 is TGTGCCAGCATCCCGGCGGTGAACACTGAAGCTTTCTTT. This translates into CASIPAVNTEAFF.

In the case of this clone: This sample includes further DNA sequences coding for the same CDR3. V and J are TRBV19 and TRBJ2-5; perhaps TRBD2 as D (6 bases). V lost 1 base to trimming and J lost 5 bases, with 8 bases between them. This CDR3 spans 13 amino acids. Germline-derived CDR1 and CDR2 are LNHDA and SQIVND (reference sequence). In nucleotides, the CDR3 is TGTGCCAGTAGTATAGCAGGAGGGGAGACCCAGTACTTC. It codes for CASSIAGGETQYF.

To note about this clone: The sample has other DNA sequences that encode this CDR3 too. The CDR3 reads CASSLAQGRADTQYF. As DNA, the CDR3 is TGTGCCAGCAGCTTAGCACAGGGGAGAGCAGATACGCAGTATTTT. The chain employs TRBV7-2 and TRBJ2-3; 7 nucleotides align to TRBD1. J lost 4 bases, V lost 0 bases, and 4 bases had no gene match. The germline V gene encodes CDR1 SGHTA and CDR2 FQGNSA. The CDR3 consists of 15 residues.

This clone has a single count. This sequence joins TRBV4-2 and TRBJ2-3; TRBD1 is a possible D gene (5 bases). CDR1 is LGHNA, CDR2 YNFKEQ, per germline. Trimming took 0 bases from V and 0 from J, leaving 10 bases between them. CDR3 length: 16 amino acids. The CDR3 sequence: CASSQEGLTSTDTQYF. The CDR3 region has the DNA TGTGCCAGCAGCCAAGAGGGGCTAACTAGCACAGATACGCAGTATTTT.

This clone came up a few times. This sequence joins TRBV5-1 and TRBJ2-1, with 12 positions matching TRBD2. V lost 0 bases, J lost 4 bases, and 5 bases stayed unmatched. Per germline, CDR1 SGHRS and CDR2 YFSETQ. The CDR3 is made up of 17 amino acids. The DNA for the CDR3 is TGCGCCAGCAGCTTGGCCCAGACTAGCGGGAGTTACAATGAGCAGTTCTTC. It yields the protein CASSLAQTSGSYNEQFF.

The V and J genes are TRBV21-1 and TRBJ2-5; the D segment call TRBD1 is taken from the table without a DNA check. TRBV21-1 is a pseudogene. The CDR3 spans 17 residues. DNA of the CDR3: TGTGCCAGCACCTCAAGCCGGGGACAAATAGGGACGGAGACCCAGTACTTC. Amino acid sequence: CASTSSRGQIGTETQYF.